This T cell receptor beta chain was captured in a study of Graves' ophthalmopathy and Graves' hyperthyroidism. Across the whole study: The study drew peripheral blood at initial diagnosis, before any treatment.

Ophthalmopathy donors were characterized by moderate-to-severe activity, CAS of at least 3, NOSPECS of at least 4, and duration under 3 months. Excluded: other autoimmune disease, uncontrolled infection, pregnancy or lactation. Establishment of the diagnosis relied upon clinical symptoms, serum thyroxine, TRAb, thyroid ultrasound and orbital computed tomography. Amplified material comprised TCR beta CDR3 regions derived from RNA transcripts. First-round RT-PCR used HTBI primers; second-round multiplex PCR followed. TCRdb fed the multiplex PCR reads into MiXCR, producing one record per CDR3 protein. The table has about 740,000 distinct CDR3 sequences, around 40% seen once. Material for sequencing was peripheral blood. The receptor comes from an adult man with Graves' ophthalmopathy.

As DNA, the CDR3 is TGTGCCAGCAGCTTAGGCCCCGGGACAGCTGAAAAACTGTTTTTT. Translating it yields CASSLGPGTAEKLFF. The V gene is TRBV7-9, the J gene TRBJ1-4; 7 positions match TRBD1. The CDR3 is made up of 15 amino acids. In germline, CDR1 is SEHNR, CDR2 FQNEAQ (reference sequence). V was pared by 1 base and J by 7 bases, with 6 bases of the junction left unmatched. The full variable domain, completed using reference TRBV7-9 and TRBJ1-4, is DTGVSQNPRHKITKRGQNVTFRCDPISEHNRLYWYRQTLGQGPEFLTYFQNEAQLEKSRLLSDRFSAERPKGSFSTLEIQRTEQGDSAMYLCASSLGPGTAEKLFFGSGTQLSVL.